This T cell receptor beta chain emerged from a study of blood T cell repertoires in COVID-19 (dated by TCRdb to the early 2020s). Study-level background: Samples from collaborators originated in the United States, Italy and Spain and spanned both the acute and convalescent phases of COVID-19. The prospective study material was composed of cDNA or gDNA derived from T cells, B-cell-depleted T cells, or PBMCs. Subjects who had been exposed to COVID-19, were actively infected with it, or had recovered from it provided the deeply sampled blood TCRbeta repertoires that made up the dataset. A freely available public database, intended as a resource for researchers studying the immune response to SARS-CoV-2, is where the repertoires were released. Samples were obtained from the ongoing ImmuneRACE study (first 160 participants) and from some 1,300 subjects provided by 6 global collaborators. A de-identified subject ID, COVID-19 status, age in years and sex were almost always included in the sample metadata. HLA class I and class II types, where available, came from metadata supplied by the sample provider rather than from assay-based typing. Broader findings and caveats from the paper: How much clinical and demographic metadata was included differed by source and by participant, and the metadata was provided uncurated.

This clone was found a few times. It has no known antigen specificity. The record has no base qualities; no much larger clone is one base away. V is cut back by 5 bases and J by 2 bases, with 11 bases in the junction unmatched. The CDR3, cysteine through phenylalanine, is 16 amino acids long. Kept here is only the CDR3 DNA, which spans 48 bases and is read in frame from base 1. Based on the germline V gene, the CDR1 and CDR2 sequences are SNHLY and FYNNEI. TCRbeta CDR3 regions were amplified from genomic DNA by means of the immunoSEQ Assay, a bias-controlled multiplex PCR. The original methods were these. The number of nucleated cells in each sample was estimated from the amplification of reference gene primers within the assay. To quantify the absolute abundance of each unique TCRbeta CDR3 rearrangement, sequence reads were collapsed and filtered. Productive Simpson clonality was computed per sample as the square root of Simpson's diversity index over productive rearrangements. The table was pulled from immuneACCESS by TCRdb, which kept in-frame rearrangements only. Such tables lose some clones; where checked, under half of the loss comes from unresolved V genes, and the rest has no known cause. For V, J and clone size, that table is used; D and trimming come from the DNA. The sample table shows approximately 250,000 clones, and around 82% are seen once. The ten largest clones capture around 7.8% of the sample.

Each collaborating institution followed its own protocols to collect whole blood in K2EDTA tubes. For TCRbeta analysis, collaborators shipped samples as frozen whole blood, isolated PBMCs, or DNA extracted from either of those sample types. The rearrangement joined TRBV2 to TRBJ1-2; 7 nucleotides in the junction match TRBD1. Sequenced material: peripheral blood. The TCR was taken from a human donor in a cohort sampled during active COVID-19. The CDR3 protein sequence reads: CASSTSPGQTNYGYTF. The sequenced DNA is TGTGCCAGCAGTACGAGTCCGGGACAGACAAACTATGGCTACACCTTC.